This T cell receptor beta chain was captured in a study of cytomegalovirus exposure and HLA in healthy donors (dated by TCRdb to the late 2010s). Regarding the study in general: According to a later analysis, the approximately 120 validation repertoires were produced on the same platform as the approximately 600 repertoires of the first cohort. The aim of the study was to test whether cataloging public T cell receptors could identify signatures of past pathogen exposure. A separate validation cohort of more than 100 different subjects was used in addition to the 666-subject first cohort. The study combined high-throughput TCR immunosequencing, statistical association of individual TCRs with disease status, and machine learning to predict cytomegalovirus infection status.

The donors belonged to the validation cohort of under 150 subjects, which was separate from the 666-subject first cohort. Libraries were constructed by the immunoSEQ multiplex PCR assay. The paper's processing steps were these. A statistical classification framework was built to diagnose cytomegalovirus status from the catalog of TCR beta chain sequences. TCRdb's version of the immuneACCESS table is confined to in-frame rearrangements and falls short of the full clone set. An unresolved V gene accounts for under half of the shortfall where checked; the remainder is of unknown origin. V and J calls and clone size follow that table, whereas D and trimming were derived from the DNA. For this sample the table gives roughly 250,000 clones, of which around 89% were detected only once. Together, the top ten hold 0.37% of the sample. Note on this clone: No cognate antigen has been identified for it. No base qualities exist here, and no much larger clone lies one base off it.

The investigation overall reported the following: Most TCR sequences were observed very rarely across donors, whereas some public TCRs were present in many individuals. A later analysis found that TCRs clustered in the first cohort also tended to co-occur in the 120 validation repertoires, with approximately 93% of cluster scores above 0. It was suggested by the authors that the approach could potentially be generalized to other disease states and immunological phenotypes. In both the original and validation cohorts, the classifier was reported to diagnose cytomegalovirus status with high specificity and sensitivity. In vitro tests confirmed that a few of the cytomegalovirus-associated TCR beta chains recognize cytomegalovirus antigens. The study listed approximately 150 TCR beta chains as associated with cytomegalovirus. A later analysis lacked HLA typing for the validation cohort, so it scored co-occurrence in that cohort across all 110 or so repertoires.

The germline V gene encodes CDR1 SGHNT and CDR2 YYREEE (reference sequence). The CDR3, from cysteine to phenylalanine, totals 13 residues. The only DNA kept is the CDR3, 39 bases in frame from the first base. Here V drops 0 bases and J drops 7 bases, and the junction holds 3 bases not matched to any gene. Sequenced: PBMCs. The clonotype was recovered from a woman between 18 and 29 years old in good health and CMV-seronegative. The sequence joins TRBV5-4 to TRBJ1-2; 7 nucleotides in the junction match TRBD1. CDR3 reads: CASSLEGTAGYTF. The DNA reads as follows: TGTGCCAGCAGCTTGGAAGGGACAGCTGGCTACACCTTC.